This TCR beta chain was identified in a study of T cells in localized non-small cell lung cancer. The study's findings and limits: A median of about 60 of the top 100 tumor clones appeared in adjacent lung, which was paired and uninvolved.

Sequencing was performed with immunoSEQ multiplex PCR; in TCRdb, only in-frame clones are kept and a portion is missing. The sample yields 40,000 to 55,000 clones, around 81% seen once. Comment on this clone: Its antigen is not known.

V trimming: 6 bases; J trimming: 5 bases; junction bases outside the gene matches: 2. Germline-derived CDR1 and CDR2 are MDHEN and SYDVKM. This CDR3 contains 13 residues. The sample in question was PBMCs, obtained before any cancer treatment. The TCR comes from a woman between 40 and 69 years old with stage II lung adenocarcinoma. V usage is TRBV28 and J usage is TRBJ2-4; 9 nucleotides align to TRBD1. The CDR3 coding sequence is TGTGCCAGCAGGGGACAGGGAGAAAACATTCAGTACTTC. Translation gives CASRGQGENIQYF.